What follows are 28 T cell receptor beta chains derived from one specimen sequenced in a study of blood T cell repertoires in COVID-19 (dated by TCRdb to the early 2020s). The library was generated by the immunoSEQ multiplex PCR assay. Drawn from immuneACCESS, this table holds only the in-frame rearrangements with V and J called that TCRdb kept. Clones are partly lost; checked studies trace under half to an unresolved V gene and leave the rest unexplained. The sample table holds 120,000 or so clones, of which more than 65% were seen once. The ten largest account for 2% to 2.5% of the sample. Input material: peripheral blood. The origin of the receptors is a woman in her seventies with acute or convalescent COVID-19.

The CDR3 DNA reads TGTGCCAGCAGTTCCGTCCTGGACAGGGGCCGGAATTCACCCCTCCACTTT. Encoded protein: CASSSVLDRGRNSPLHF. The chain combines TRBV6-2 or TRBV6-3 with TRBJ1-6; 9 positions agree with TRBD1. Germline CDR1 MNHEY, CDR2 SVGEGT. CDR3 length: 17 residues. J was trimmed by 7 bases and V by 4 bases; bases with no gene match: 11.

The genes are TRBV6-5 and TRBJ1-1; 8 bases agree with TRBD1. The CDR3 is 15 amino acids. Per germline, CDR1 MNHEY and CDR2 SVGAGI. V was clipped by 6 bases and J by 4 bases; unmatched bases: 10. CDR3 region: CASRIQGQASTEAFF. For the CDR3, the DNA is TGTGCCAGCAGGATTCAGGGACAGGCAAGCACTGAAGCTTTCTTT.

The chain employs TRBV5-6 and TRBJ2-2, with D unclear. Per germline, CDR1 SGHDT and CDR2 YYEEEE. The ends were cut back, 1 base at V and 6 bases at J, with 7 bases in the middle. The length of the CDR3 is 13 residues. The chain's CDR3 is CASSLSLAGELFF. In DNA form, the CDR3 reads TGTGCCAGCAGCTTGAGCCTGGCCGGGGAGCTGTTTTTT. The whole variable domain, filled in from reference TRBV5-6 and TRBJ2-2, reads DAGVTQSPTHLIKTRGQQVTLRCSPKSGHDTVSWYQQALGQGPQFIFQYYEEEERQRGNFPDRFSGHQFPNYSSELNVNALLLGDSALYLCASSLSLAGELFFGEGSRLTVL.

The table lists this clone with a count of one. V and J are TRBV24-1 and TRBJ2-3; 8 positions agree with TRBD2. V gave up 8 bases and J gave up 6 bases; unmatched junction bases: 6. The CDR3 has 13 amino acids. Looked up from germline, CDR1 is KGHDR and CDR2 is SFDVKD. The CDR3 region has the DNA TGTGCCACCAACGGGGGGGCGTCCGATACGCAGTATTTT. Translating gives CATNGGASDTQYF.

In this sample, this clone turned up once. The rearrangement joins TRBV19 to TRBJ1-4; perhaps TRBD1 as D (5 bases). The CDR3 covers 15 residues. V was clipped by 8 bases and J by 0 bases, with 13 bases between them. Germline CDR1 is LNHDA and CDR2 is SQIVND (reference sequence). CDR3 in DNA: TGTGCCAGTGGGCCCCGGGGGGCAACTAATGAAAAACTGTTTTTT. Protein: CASGPRGATNEKLFF.

The rearrangement joins TRBV13 to TRBJ2-2; TRBD2 matches 7 bases. The germline CDR1 and CDR2 sequences are PRHDT and FYEKMQ (reference sequence). V was pared by 5 bases and J by 6 bases, with 6 bases of the junction left unmatched. CDR3 length: 14 amino acids. As DNA, the CDR3 is TGTGCCAGCAGCCACCAGGGAGGGCCCGGGGAGCTGTTTTTT. Amino acids: CASSHQGGPGELFF.

V is TRBV5-6 and J is TRBJ2-7; 8 bases are a match to TRBD2. The germline V gene encodes CDR1 SGHDT and CDR2 YYEEEE. This CDR3 has 14 residues. V gave up 4 bases and J gave up 2 bases; unmatched junction bases: 5. CDR3 amino acids: CASSIVRGAYEQYF. The DNA of the CDR3 is TGTGCCAGCAGCATTGTGCGGGGGGCCTACGAGCAGTACTTC. The full variable domain, its missing parts supplied by reference TRBV5-6 and TRBJ2-7, is DAGVTQSPTHLIKTRGQQVTLRCSPKSGHDTVSWYQQALGQGPQFIFQYYEEEERQRGNFPDRFSGHQFPNYSSELNVNALLLGDSALYLCASSIVRGAYEQYFGPGTRLTVT.

Ten or more counts support this clone. The gene calls are TRBV14 and TRBJ2-7, with unresolved D. CDR1 and CDR2 (germline): SGHDN, FVKESK. The CDR3 loop spans 14 amino acids. Trimming shortened V by 1 base and J by 6 bases, and 13 bases separated the two germline ends. CDR3: CASSQVISASEQYF. The DNA for the CDR3 is TGTGCCAGCAGCCAAGTTATATCAGCGTCCGAGCAGTACTTC.

CDR3: CASSPPQGRDTEAFF. Here the CDR3 DNA reads TGTGCCAGCTCACCACCGCAGGGGCGGGACACTGAAGCTTTCTTT. The V gene is TRBV18, the J gene TRBJ1-1; perhaps TRBD1 as D (6 bases). V lost 0 bases, J lost 3 bases, and 11 bases lay in between. Germline V gene lookup returns CDR1 KGHSH and CDR2 LQKENI. This CDR3 comprises 15 residues. The full variable domain, rest sourced from reference TRBV18 and TRBJ1-1, is NAGVMQNPRHLVRRRGQEARLRCSPMKGHSHVYWYRQLPEEGLKFMVYLQKENIIDESGMPKERFSAEFPKEGPSILRIQQVVRGDSAAYFCASSPPQGRDTEAFFGQGTRLTVV.

The rearrangement joins TRBV6-5 to TRBJ1-2; 9 positions agree with TRBD1. Trimming took 11 bases from V and 4 from J; bases not matched to a gene: 8. This CDR3 comprises 13 residues. Germline lookup yields CDR1 MNHEY and CDR2 SVGAGI. Written as DNA, the CDR3 is TGTGCCTGCGGGACAGGGATGGCCTATGGCTACACCTTC. Translated: CACGTGMAYGYTF.

The chain employs TRBV10-3 and TRBJ1-5, with 7 bases that match TRBD1. Germline V gene lookup returns CDR1 ENHRY and CDR2 SYGVKD. This CDR3 has 13 residues. Trimming removed 3 bases from V and 6 bases from J; junction bases left unmatched: 2. This CDR3 reads CAISEQGFQPQHF. The CDR3 region has the DNA TGTGCCATCAGTGAACAGGGGTTTCAGCCCCAGCATTTT.

V is TRBV24-1 and J is TRBJ2-3; TRBD1 aligns across 9 bases. V lost 4 bases to trimming and J lost 4 bases; unmatched junction nucleotides: 2. The CDR3 totals 14 residues. Per the germline V gene, CDR1 is KGHDR and CDR2 is SFDVKD. The CDR3 loop is CATSDTGGADTQYF. The CDR3 coding sequence is TGTGCCACCAGTGACACAGGGGGCGCAGATACGCAGTATTTT.

The chain is built from TRBV6-5 and TRBJ2-5, with a weak D call TRBD2 (6 bases). V lost 0 bases and J lost 6, with 11 bases in between. Germline V gives CDR1 MNHEY, CDR2 SVGAGI. The CDR3 spans 14 residues. CDR3 nucleotide sequence: TGTGCCAGCAGTTACTCGAACGGGGGACAGACCCAGTACTTC. It translates to CASSYSNGGQTQYF.

The genes are TRBV12-3 or TRBV12-4 and TRBJ2-7; 11 nucleotides agree with TRBD1. This CDR3 spans 13 amino acids. V lost 8 bases, J lost 3 bases, and 3 bases stayed unmatched. CDR3 amino acids: CASAGTGGYEQYF. The DNA for the CDR3 is TGTGCCAGCGCAGGGACAGGGGGCTACGAGCAGTACTTC.

This clone was detected only once. The J gene is TRBJ1-2, the V gene TRBV29-1, with D perhaps matching TRBD1 (6 bases). This CDR3 region has 12 residues. Looked up from germline, CDR1 is SQVTM and CDR2 is ANQGSEA. The V end was cut by 5 bases, the J end by 0 bases, with 7 bases between. CDR3 protein: CSVTGSNYGYTF. The CDR3 region has the DNA TGCAGCGTTACAGGGTCTAACTATGGCTACACCTTC.

As regards this clone: The sample has other DNA sequences that encode this CDR3 too. The chain employs TRBV6-2 or TRBV6-3 and TRBJ2-1; 15 bases line up with TRBD2. The length of the CDR3 is 15 residues. Trimming at V came to 6 bases and at J to 10 bases, leaving 7 bases not matched to a gene. Per germline, CDR1 MNHEY and CDR2 SVGEGT. The CDR3 reads CASSRTSGGAGEQFF. The CDR3 region has the DNA TGTGCCAGCAGCCGGACTAGCGGGGGGGCAGGGGAGCAGTTCTTC.

The chain combines TRBV6-5 with TRBJ2-5; TRBD2 matches 7 bases. The CDR3 loop spans 15 amino acids. Germline V gene data show CDR1 as MNHEY and CDR2 as SVGAGI. V lost 4 bases, J lost 1 base, and 6 bases stayed unmatched. For the CDR3, the DNA is TGTGCCAGCAGTTCCTCCGGGGGGTTCCAAGAGACCCAGTACTTC. This sequence encodes CASSSSGGFQETQYF.

Remarks on this clone: This same CDR3 is encoded by further DNA sequences in the sample. The chain carries TRBV15 and TRBJ2-5; 10 bases are shared with TRBD1. CDR3 length: 15 residues. Germline values: CDR1 LNHNV, CDR2 YYDKDF (reference sequence). V was pared by 1 base and J by 5 bases, with 4 bases of the junction left unmatched. Here the CDR3 DNA reads TGTGCCACCAGCAGAGGACAGGGGGCTAGTGAGACCCAGTACTTC. Protein product: CATSRGQGASETQYF.

The chain employs TRBV12-3 or TRBV12-4 and TRBJ2-7, with 7 bases lining up with TRBD1. The CDR3 covers 13 residues. V dropped 6 bases and J dropped 5; count of bases not matched to a gene: 7. Written as DNA, the CDR3 is TGTGCCAGCAGCAAGACAGGGATCCACGAGCAGTACTTC. Protein sequence: CASSKTGIHEQYF.

This clone was detected a few times. J is TRBJ2-2 and V is TRBV4-2, with a tentative D call TRBD2 (6 bases). V shed 5 bases and J shed 4 bases, with 14 bases lying between them. The CDR3 totals 15 residues. Germline V gene lookup returns CDR1 LGHNA and CDR2 YNFKEQ. DNA for the CDR3: TGTGCCAGCAGCTGGGGGGAGATGGGCACCGGGGAGCTGTTTTTT. The encoded protein is CASSWGEMGTGELFF.

The V and J genes are TRBV5-1 and TRBJ1-1; D may be TRBD1 (5 bases). The CDR3 runs to 16 residues. Germline values: CDR1 SGHRS, CDR2 YFSETQ. V lost 0 bases, J lost 3 bases, and 15 bases lay in between. In nucleotides, the CDR3 is TGCGCCAGCAGCTTGGGAGGGGCGGGAGGTCACACTGAAGCTTTCTTT. Translated: CASSLGGAGGHTEAFF.

This clone has just a few counts. The junction and the germline gene differ at one end; a read error may be behind it. CDR3 region: CASSLRPEGRNF. The DNA of the CDR3 is TGTGCCAGCAGTTTAAGGCCAGAAGGGAGGAACTTC. V gene TRBV28 combines with J gene TRBJ1-2; D gene ambiguous. Per the germline V gene, CDR1 is MDHEN and CDR2 is SYDVKM. The CDR3 is 12 residues long.

This rearrangement joins TRBV5-1 to TRBJ1-4, with a possible D match to TRBD1 (5 bases). In germline, CDR1 is SGHRS, CDR2 YFSETQ. Trimming took 0 bases from V and 7 from J, leaving 13 bases between them. This CDR3 has 15 residues. CDR3 DNA sequence: TGCGCCAGCAGCTTGGGGACCGGGGGGAGTGAAAAACTGTTTTTT. It specifies CASSLGTGGSEKLFF.

The chain links TRBV3-1 (or the pseudogene TRBV3-2) to TRBJ1-1, with TRBD1 matching over 8 bases. V trimming: 0 bases; J trimming: 8 bases; junction bases outside the gene matches: 14. CDR1 LGHDT and CDR2 YNNKEL come from the germline V gene (reference sequence). The CDR3 length is 17 residues. CDR3 sequence (DNA): TGTGCCAGCAGCCAAGAAGCGCTGACCGGGACAGGACGGGAAGCTTTCTTT. Translated: CASSQEALTGTGREAFF.

The chain employs TRBV21-1 and TRBJ2-6; the table's D call, TRBD2, has no DNA check behind it. TRBV21-1 is marked as a pseudogene. This CDR3 has 14 residues. The CDR3, as DNA: TGTGCCAGCAGCGTGAGAACTGGGGCCAACGTCCTGACTTTC. Translation: CASSVRTGANVLTF.

J is TRBJ1-2 and V is TRBV10-2, with D possibly matching TRBD1 (6 bases). Germline V CDR1 and CDR2: WSHSY, SAAADI. The CDR3 runs to 13 residues. Trimming cost V 3 bases and J 6 bases, with 11 bases left between them. The CDR3 DNA reads as TGCGCCAGCAGTGAAAGGGCAGGGGATGGCTACACCTTC. The encoded protein is CASSERAGDGYTF.

CDR3 nucleotides: TGTGCCAGCAGCACTAGCGGGCTCCCCAGGTACTTC. Translating gives CASSTSGLPRYF. The chain employs TRBV6-6 and TRBJ2-4, with 9 bases identical to TRBD2. In germline, CDR1 is MNHNY, CDR2 SVGAGI (reference sequence). The CDR3 has 12 residues. V lost 6 bases to trimming and J lost 15 bases; unmatched junction nucleotides: 9.

This chain joins TRBV6-5 and TRBJ2-2; TRBD1 aligns across 7 bases. Per the germline V gene, CDR1 is MNHEY and CDR2 is SVGAGI. This CDR3 is built from 15 residues. The V segment lost 6 bases and the J segment 5 bases; nucleotides outside the gene matches: 9. CDR3 sequence reads: CASREPGQTTGELFF. For the CDR3, the DNA is TGTGCCAGCAGGGAGCCGGGACAGACAACCGGGGAGCTGTTTTTT.